This TCR beta chain was observed in a study of cytomegalovirus exposure and HLA in healthy donors. Produced via immunoSEQ multiplex PCR; TCRdb's table is partial and in-frame only. The table lists 200,000 to 300,000 clones, about 90% of them singletons. Study conclusions and caveats: The study found most TCR sequences rare, yet found some public TCRs in many donors. Within the roughly 120 validation repertoires, first-cohort TCR clusters tended to co-occur, according to a later analysis.

In the case of this clone: The target antigen is unknown.

The sequenced sample consisted of PBMCs. The receptor was derived from a man aged 18 to 30 in good health and CMV-seropositive.

CDR3 in amino acids: CASSLWTGDDVLTF. CDR3 in DNA: TGTGCCAGCAGTTTATGGACAGGGGACGACGTCCTGACTTTC. The chain employs TRBV27 and TRBJ2-6; TRBD1 matches 9 bases. The CDR3 extends over 14 amino acids. The ends lost 1 base at V and 11 bases at J; junction bases unmatched: 3. Looked up from germline, CDR1 is MNHEY and CDR2 is SMNVEV (reference sequence).